This T cell receptor beta chain emerged from a study of cytomegalovirus exposure and HLA in healthy donors (dated by TCRdb to the late 2010s). About the investigation overall: A later analysis indicated that the 120 or so validation repertoires were generated on the platform also employed for the roughly 720 repertoires of the first cohort. The aim of the study was to test whether cataloging public T cell receptors could identify signatures of past pathogen exposure. In addition to the first cohort of approximately 650 subjects, a separate validation cohort of around 110 different subjects was used. High-throughput TCR immunosequencing, statistical association of individual TCRs with disease status, and machine learning were combined to predict cytomegalovirus infection status.

Preparation of the library involved the immunoSEQ multiplex PCR assay. In the original analysis: A statistical classification framework was built to diagnose cytomegalovirus status from the catalog of TCR beta chain sequences. TCRdb re-hosts the immuneACCESS table, in-frame sequences only. Its copies lack some clones; in the studies checked, an unresolved V gene accounts for under half of them, and the cause for the rest is not known. Clone size and the V and J calls come from that table; the DNA yielded D and trimming. In all, the sample holds about 60,000 clones, and just under 95% of those were seen once. The ten largest account for 7% of the sample. Donors formed part of the validation cohort, which comprised about 120 subjects and was distinct from the first cohort of under 800 subjects. The paper's findings and limits, for the study overall: In a later analysis, TCRs clustered in the first cohort were found to also tend to co-occur in the 100 to 150 validation repertoires, with 90% to 95% of cluster scores above 0. The study gave a list of about 170 TCR beta chains associated with cytomegalovirus. Most TCR sequences were observed very rarely across donors, whereas some public TCRs were present in many individuals. The authors suggested that the approach could potentially be generalized to other disease states and immunological phenotypes. Three of the identified cytomegalovirus-associated TCR beta chains were confirmed in vitro to be specific for cytomegalovirus antigens. The validation cohort had no HLA typing available for a later analysis, so co-occurrence within that cohort was assessed over all 130 or so repertoires. The classifier was reported to diagnose cytomegalovirus status with high specificity and sensitivity in both the original and validation cohorts.

From the cysteine through the phenylalanine, the CDR3 covers 19 amino acids. Just the 57-base CDR3 DNA is kept, in frame starting at base 1. V has 6 bases trimmed and J has 0 bases trimmed; junction bases matching no gene number 15. Based on the germline V gene, the CDR1 and CDR2 sequences are SGHRS and YFSETQ. The sample holds one count of this clone. The antigen it binds to is not known. No clone much larger than this one lies a single base away; base qualities are absent. Sequenced: PBMCs. The receptor chain draws on TRBV5-1 and TRBJ2-1; 10 bases in between match TRBD2. This clonotype was sampled from a woman aged 18 to 35 in good health and CMV-seropositive. The bases are TGCGCCAGCAATGGAGAGCGGGAGGGATTCCCCGGCTCCTACAATGAGCAGTTCTTC. It specifies CASNGEREGFPGSYNEQFF.